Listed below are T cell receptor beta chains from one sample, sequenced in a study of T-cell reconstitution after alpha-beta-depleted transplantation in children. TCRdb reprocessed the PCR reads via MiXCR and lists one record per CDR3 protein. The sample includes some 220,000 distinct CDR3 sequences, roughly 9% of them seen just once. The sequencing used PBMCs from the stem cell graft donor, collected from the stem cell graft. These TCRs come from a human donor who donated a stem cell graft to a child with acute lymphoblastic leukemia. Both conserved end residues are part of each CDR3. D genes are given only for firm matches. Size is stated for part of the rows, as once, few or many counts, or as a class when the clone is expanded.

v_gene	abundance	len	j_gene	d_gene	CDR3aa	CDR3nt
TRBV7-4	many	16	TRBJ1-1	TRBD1	CASSPRDRVDHTEAFF	TGTGCCAGCAGCCCGCGGGACAGGGTGGACCACACTGAAGCTTTCTTT
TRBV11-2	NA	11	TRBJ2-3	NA	CASSFSGTQYF	TGTGCCAGCAGCTTTTCGGGTACGCAGTATTTT
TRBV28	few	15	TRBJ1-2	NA	CASSFAGRINYGYTF	TGTGCCAGCAGTTTCGCCGGACGGATAAACTATGGCTACACCTTC
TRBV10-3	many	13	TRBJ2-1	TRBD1	CAAGTGSTNEQFF	TGTGCTGCCGGGACAGGGAGTACCAATGAGCAGTTCTTC
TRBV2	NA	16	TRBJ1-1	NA	CASSEGFTRWGTEAFF	TGTGCCAGCAGTGAGGGGTTCACCCGATGGGGCACTGAAGCTTTCTTT
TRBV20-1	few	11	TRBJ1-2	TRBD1	CSANRGNGYTF	TGCAGTGCTAACAGGGGAAATGGCTACACCTTC
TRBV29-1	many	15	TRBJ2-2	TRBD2	CSARGEGGLPGELFF	TGCAGCGCCCGCGGGGAGGGAGGGTTACCCGGGGAGCTGTTTTTT
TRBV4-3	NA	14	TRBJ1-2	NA	CASSQGEGNYGYTF	TGCGCCAGCAGCCAAGGGGAAGGGAACTATGGCTACACCTTC
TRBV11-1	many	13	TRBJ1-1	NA	CASSESPSTEAFF	TGTGCCAGCAGTGAATCCCCGTCCACTGAAGCTTTCTTT
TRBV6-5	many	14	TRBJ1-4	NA	CASSSGTRGEKLFF	TGTGCCAGCAGTTCGGGGACCAGAGGAGAAAAACTGTTTTTT
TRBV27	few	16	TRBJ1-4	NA	CASSPWDLSTNEKLFF	TGTGCCAGCAGTCCCTGGGATCTTTCAACTAATGAAAAACTGTTTTTT
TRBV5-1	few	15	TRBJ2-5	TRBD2	CASSLQRGAQETQYF	TGCGCCAGCAGCTTACAGCGGGGGGCCCAGGAGACCCAGTACTTC
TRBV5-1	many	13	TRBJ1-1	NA	CASSLAADTEAFF	TGCGCCAGCAGCTTGGCGGCCGACACTGAAGCTTTCTTT
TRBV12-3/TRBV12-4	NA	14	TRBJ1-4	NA	CASSLGGNDEKLFF	TGTGCCAGCAGTTTAGGGGGTAATGATGAAAAACTGTTTTTT
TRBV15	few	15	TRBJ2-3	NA	CATSRDNRAADTQYF	TGTGCCACCAGCAGAGATAACAGGGCGGCAGATACGCAGTATTTT
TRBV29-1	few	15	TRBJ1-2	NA	CSVEDPTAPNYGYTF	TGCAGCGTTGAAGATCCCACCGCACCCAACTATGGCTACACCTTC
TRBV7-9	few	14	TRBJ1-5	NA	CASSLASGAEPQHF	TGTGCCAGCAGCTTAGCGTCCGGGGCCGAGCCCCAGCATTTT
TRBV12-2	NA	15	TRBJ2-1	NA	CASRLYGTSGGMKFF	TGTGCAAGTCGCTTATACGGGACTAGCGGGGGGATGAAGTTCTTC
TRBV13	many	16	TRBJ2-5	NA	CASSLGAGQGQETQYF	TGTGCCAGCAGCTTAGGGGCGGGCCAGGGACAAGAGACCCAGTACTTC
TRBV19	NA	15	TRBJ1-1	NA	CASSTQPPGVAEAFF	TGTGCCAGTTCTACCCAACCACCGGGAGTCGCTGAAGCTTTCTTT
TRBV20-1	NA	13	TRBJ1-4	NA	CSAVRTGPEKLFF	TGCAGTGCTGTCCGTACCGGTCCTGAAAAACTGTTTTTT
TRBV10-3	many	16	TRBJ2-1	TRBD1	CAISESDRVRGNEQFF	TGTGCCATCAGTGAGTCGGACAGGGTCCGGGGCAATGAGCAGTTCTTC
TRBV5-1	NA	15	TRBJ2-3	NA	CASSPEWWLRDTQYF	TGCGCCAGCAGCCCGGAATGGTGGTTGCGAGATACGCAGTATTTT